Listed below are T cell receptor beta chains from one sample, sequenced in a study of blood T cell repertoires in COVID-19. This table comes from immunoSEQ multiplex PCR, and its TCRdb copy is limited to in-frame clones, with some not included. The sample carries around 190,000 clones, 80% to 90% recorded once. The specimen sequenced was PBMCs or T cells enriched from blood (not recorded which). The receptors were gathered from a woman younger than 35 who had recovered from COVID-19. The CDR3 runs from the conserved cysteine through the conserved F or W. The D gene is left open where the match is weak. Not all rows give a size; the values are once, few, many and, for expanded clones, a class.

>TRBV10-2|TRBD2|.|TRBJ2-7
TGCGCCAGCTCGGGGGGGCCGGGCGTCTACGAGCAGTACTTC
CASSGGPGVYEQYF
>TRBV12-3/TRBV12-4|.|.|TRBJ1-1
TGTGCCAGCAGCTGGGCCGGGGTGAGGGCTTTCTTT
CASSWAGVRAFF
>TRBV6-5|TRBD1|.|TRBJ2-1
TGTGCCAGCAGCGACGGGACAGGGGGCAATGAGCAGTTCTTC
CASSDGTGGNEQFF
>TRBV4-1|TRBD2|.|TRBJ2-1
TGCGCCAGCAGCCGGAAACGGGGGGGCGGGAATGAGCAGTTCTTC
CASSRKRGGGNEQFF
>TRBV6-1|TRBD2|.|TRBJ2-7
TGTGCCAGCAGTGAGGCTAGCGGACCCCTAGGGGAGCAGTACTTC
CASSEASGPLGEQYF
>TRBV19|TRBD1|.|TRBJ1-5
TGTGCCAGTAGTATCGGGACAGGGTTGGAACAGCCCCAGCATTTT
CASSIGTGLEQPQHF
>TRBV5-1|TRBD1|once|TRBJ1-2
TGCGCCAGCAGCGGGGACAGATCCAAAGCTAACTATGGCTACACCTTC
CASSGDRSKANYGYTF
>TRBV12-3/TRBV12-4|.|.|TRBJ1-1
TGTGCCAGCAGTTTTGACAGAAACACTGAAGCTTTCTTT
CASSFDRNTEAFF
>TRBV10-2|TRBD1|.|TRBJ1-2
TGCGCCAGCAGAGGGACAGGTGACTATGGCTACACCTTC
CASRGTGDYGYTF
>TRBV4-3|TRBD1|.|TRBJ1-1
TGCGCCAGCAGCACAGGTAGGGGGCTAAGCATGAACACTGAAGCTTTCTTT
CASSTGRGLSMNTEAFF
>TRBV6-5|.|.|TRBJ2-5
TGTGCCAGCAGTTCACTAGCAGAGACCCAGTACTTC
CASSSLAETQYF
>TRBV5-1|TRBD2|.|TRBJ2-1
TGCGCCAGCAGCTGGAGACTAGCGGGAGATGGGGGTGAGCAGTTCTTC
CASSWRLAGDGGEQFF
>TRBV27|.|.|TRBJ2-3
TGTGCCAGCAGCCCGGTAGGGGGCACAGATACGCAGTATTTT
CASSPVGGTDTQYF
>TRBV5-1|TRBD2|.|TRBJ2-1
TGCGCCAGCAGCTTCCAAACTAGCGGTCCCTACAATGAGCAGTTCTTC
CASSFQTSGPYNEQFF
>TRBV21-1|.|.|TRBJ2-3
TGTGCCAGCAAAACGTCACTAAAGCGGCGAGCACCGACCACAGATACGCAGTATTTT
CASKTSLKRRAPTTDTQYF
>TRBV6-5|.|.|TRBJ2-6
TGTGCCAGCAGTACAGGGTTCGGGGCCAACGTCCTGACTTTC
CASSTGFGANVLTF
>TRBV12-3/TRBV12-4|.|.|TRBJ1-4
TGTGCCAGCAGTGAGGACAGTAATGAAAAACTGTTTTTT
CASSEDSNEKLFF
>TRBV11-3|TRBD1|.|TRBJ2-2
TGTGCCAGCAGCTTCGGGACAGGGGACCTGAACACCGGGGAGCTGTTTTTT
CASSFGTGDLNTGELFF
>TRBV7-3|.|.|TRBJ2-3
TGTGCCAGCAGCCCTGGTGTGGCCCCGCAGTATTTT
CASSPGVAPQYF
>TRBV5-1|TRBD2|.|TRBJ2-3
TGCGCCAGCAGCTTGCTCGGGGGGACTTACACAGATACGCAGTATTTT
CASSLLGGTYTDTQYF
>TRBV9|TRBD2|once|TRBJ2-1
TGTGCCAGCAGCGCCACTAGCGGGGGGTTCTCCAATGAGCAGTTCTTC
CASSATSGGFSNEQFF
>TRBV11-2|.|.|TRBJ1-1
TGTGCCAGCAGCATAGCCTCACAGGGCTTGTGGACTGAAGCTTTCTTT
CASSIASQGLWTEAFF
>TRBV13|.|.|TRBJ1-6
TGTGCCAGCAGCTTAGGGGGGTACGAGGGTCTCTATAATTCACCCCTCCACTTT
CASSLGGYEGLYNSPLHF
>TRBV18|TRBD1|.|TRBJ1-6
TGTGCCAGCTCACCACGTCCCGGGACAGCGCCTTCACCCCTCCACTTT
CASSPRPGTAPSPLHF
>TRBV6-2/TRBV6-3|.|.|TRBJ1-1
TGTGCCAGCAGTTATCGAACTAACACTGAAGCTTTCTTT
CASSYRTNTEAFF
>TRBV2|.|.|TRBJ1-3
TGTGCCACCCGTCTGTTATACTCTGGAAACACCATATATTTT
CATRLLYSGNTIYF
>TRBV7-6|TRBD1|.|TRBJ1-5
TGTGCCAGCAGCCCAGGGGGAGGTCAGCCCCAGCATTTT
CASSPGGGQPQHF
>TRBV7-9|.|.|TRBJ1-1
TGTGCCAGCAGCTTAGAGCGGGCCACTGAAGCTTTCTTT
CASSLERATEAFF
>TRBV5-1|.|.|TRBJ2-1
TGCGCCAGCAGCTCGGGACACCTCTACAATGAGCAGTTCTTC
CASSSGHLYNEQFF
>TRBV30|.|.|TRBJ1-1
TGTGCCTGGAGCCGGAGGGCGGCTGAAGCTTTCTTT
CAWSRRAAEAFF
>TRBV6-1|.|.|TRBJ1-4
TGTGCCAGCAGTGTAGTCGGCCCGAGGTGGAGTGAAAAACTGTTTTTT
CASSVVGPRWSEKLFF
>TRBV28|.|.|TRBJ1-1
TGTGCCAGCAGTACATACACTGAAGCTTTCTTT
CASSTYTEAFF
>TRBV19|.|.|TRBJ1-5
TGTGCCAGTAACCCGGGATCCGCGAATCAGCCCCAGCATTTT
CASNPGSANQPQHF
>TRBV10-1|.|.|TRBJ2-1
TGCGCCAGCAGTGAGGTTACGGTCTTC
CASSEVTVF
>TRBV7-2|.|few|TRBJ2-7
TGTGCCAGCAGCTTAGCACTTGTGATTACCTACGAGCAGTACTTC
CASSLALVITYEQYF
>TRBV10-1|.|.|TRBJ2-2
TGCGCCAGCAGTCAAGCTACTGGGTCCGGGGACACCGGGGAGCTGTTTTTT
CASSQATGSGDTGELFF
>TRBV19|.|.|TRBJ1-2
TGTGCCAGTAGTACCCTGGACAGTAACTATGGCTACACCTTC
CASSTLDSNYGYTF
>TRBV19|.|.|TRBJ1-2
TGTGCCAGTAGTATTCCCCCCCCTCTGGGGGCTGGCTACACCTTC
CASSIPPPLGAGYTF
>TRBV3-1/TRBV3-2|TRBD1|.|TRBJ1-2
TGTGCCAGCAGCGAGGCCCGGGACAGGGAAAGTTATGGCTACACCTTC
CASSEARDRESYGYTF
>TRBV28|.|.|TRBJ1-6
TGTGCCATTGGGACTCTGAGCTCCTATAATTCACCCCTCCACTTT
CAIGTLSSYNSPLHF
>TRBV5-5|TRBD1|.|TRBJ1-4
TGTGCCAGCAACCCCCTCCGGGGACAGGGGAGTGAAAAACTGTTTTTT
CASNPLRGQGSEKLFF
>TRBV19|.|.|TRBJ2-4
TGTGCCAGCATGACTATTGGGGACAAAAACATTCAGTACTTC
CASMTIGDKNIQYF
>TRBV19|.|.|TRBJ2-7
TGTGCCAGTAGTATACAGGGTCAGATCGGCTACGAGCAGTACTTC
CASSIQGQIGYEQYF
>TRBV18|.|once|TRBJ1-1
TGTGCCAGCTCACCGTTTTCAGGGCCCCTTGACACTGAAGCTTTCTTT
CASSPFSGPLDTEAFF
>TRBV5-1|.|once|TRBJ2-5
TGCGCCAGCAGCTTGACTGCGGAGACCCAGTACTTC
CASSLTAETQYF
>TRBV29-1|TRBD2|few|TRBJ2-1
TGCAGCCTGACTCGGGGGGGCCCCTACAATGAGCAGTTCTTC
CSLTRGGPYNEQFF
>TRBV30|.|.|TRBJ2-1
TGTGCCTGGAGTTTAGGTAACAGGGACAATGAGCAGTTCTTC
CAWSLGNRDNEQFF
>TRBV30|.|.|TRBJ1-5
TGTGCCTGGAGTGTAACGAGGGCACAGCCCCAGCATTTT
CAWSVTRAQPQHF
>TRBV19|TRBD2|once|TRBJ2-5
TGTGCCAGTAGTATAGTTGGGGAGGGGACCCAGTACTTC
CASSIVGEGTQYF
>TRBV7-2|.|.|TRBJ2-2
TGTGCCAGCAGCACGATAGGACTCACCGGGGAGCTGTTTTTT
CASSTIGLTGELFF
>TRBV7-2|.|.|TRBJ2-5
TGTGCCAGCAGCCCGAGACTCCTAGGAGAGACCCAGTACTTC
CASSPRLLGETQYF
>TRBV6-2/TRBV6-3|.|.|TRBJ1-5
TGTGCCAGCAGCCTACAGGGCTACAATCAGCCCCAGCATTTT
CASSLQGYNQPQHF